Below are 24 T cell receptor beta chains sequenced from a single sample in a study of blood T cell repertoires in COVID-19. Generated by immunoSEQ multiplex PCR, the TCRdb table keeps only in-frame clones and is missing some. The sample holds a few hundred thousand clones, approximately 86% seen once. Sequenced input: PBMCs or T cells enriched from blood (not recorded which). These receptors were obtained from a woman between 35 and 50 years old with acute COVID-19.

This clone has only one observation. CDR3 DNA: TGTGCCAGCAGTGCGGAGGGAGGGGTGCCCGGGGAGCTGTTTTTT. Its protein product is CASSAEGGVPGELFF. This chain connects TRBV2 to TRBJ2-2; the match to TRBD2 covers 7 bases. CDR1 SNHLY and CDR2 FYNNEI come from the germline V gene. Trimming took 4 bases from V and 6 from J; bases not matched to a gene: 8. This CDR3 region has 15 residues.

This clone was recorded a few times. The rearrangement joins TRBV7-3 to TRBJ1-1, with D unresolved. Germline loops: CDR1 SGHTA, CDR2 FQGTGA. Trimming stripped 2 bases from V and 11 bases from J, with 15 bases between. CDR3 size: 13 residues. CDR3 nucleotides: TGTGCCAGCAGCTTAGAGTTTGGAACCGGGGCTTTCTTT. It codes for CASSLEFGTGAFF.

V is TRBV7-8 and J is TRBJ1-5, with TRBD1 matching over 7 bases. There are 15 residues in the CDR3. V was pared by 5 bases and J by 6 bases, with 10 bases of the junction left unmatched. In germline, CDR1 is SGHVS, CDR2 FQNEAQ. CDR3 coding DNA: TGTGCCAGCAGCCCCCGGACAGGAGGGCTTCAGCCCCAGCATTTT. Translated, it gives CASSPRTGGLQPQHF.

This clone is a singleton in its sample. The J gene is TRBJ2-7, the V gene TRBV5-1, with 8 bases matching TRBD1. Germline CDR1 and CDR2: SGHRS and YFSETQ. Trimming took 0 bases from V and 2 from J; bases not matched to a gene: 4. The CDR3 contains 15 residues. The CDR3 loop is CASSLVGDRTYEQYF. In DNA, the CDR3 is TGCGCCAGCAGCTTGGTAGGGGACAGGACCTACGAGCAGTACTTC.

This clone was recorded only once. V gene TRBV15 combines with J gene TRBJ1-4, with D unclear. The CDR3 has 12 amino acids. In germline, CDR1 is LNHNV, CDR2 YYDKDF (reference sequence). V was trimmed by 5 bases and J by 7 bases, leaving 8 bases between them. DNA for the CDR3: TGTGCCACCAGCTTAAACAGTGAAAAACTGTTTTTT. It encodes CATSLNSEKLFF.

This chain links TRBV5-1 with TRBJ1-6, with 7 bases identical to TRBD1. Germline lookup yields CDR1 SGHRS and CDR2 YFSETQ. The V and J ends lost 0 bases and 5 bases, in that order; junction bases with no gene match: 5. There are 16 residues in the CDR3. The CDR3 region has the DNA TGCGCCAGCAGCTTGGCCCCGGGACAGAATAATTCACCCCTCCACTTT. Encoded protein: CASSLAPGQNNSPLHF.

This clone was observed a single time. CDR3 in DNA: TGTGCCAGCAGCGTAGGACTACAGGGGGCGTTGGCAGAGACCCAGTACTTC. This translates into CASSVGLQGALAETQYF. The J gene is TRBJ2-5, the V gene TRBV9, with 9 bases that match TRBD1. The CDR3 runs to 17 residues. V was clipped by 0 bases and J by 4 bases; unmatched bases: 10. Germline V gene sequence: CDR1 SGDLS, CDR2 YYNGEE.

This sequence joins TRBV28 and TRBJ2-2, with TRBD1 identical over 9 bases. With V trimmed by 6 bases and J by 7 bases, 18 bases remained unmatched. The CDR3 is 18 residues long. Germline CDR1 is MDHEN and CDR2 is SYDVKM. The CDR3, as DNA: TGTGCCAGCAGGCCTCCAACTGGGACAGGGAATGGGAACGGGGAGCTGTTTTTT. It encodes CASRPPTGTGNGNGELFF.

This chain links TRBV11-3 with TRBJ2-7; a possible D gene is TRBD2 (6 bases). There are 15 residues in the CDR3. In germline, CDR1 is SGHNT, CDR2 YENEEA. V lost 5 bases, J lost 2 bases, and 16 bases lay in between. DNA of the CDR3: TGTGCCAGCAGCCCCGGGGGAAGAGACACCTACGAGCAGTACTTC. The encoded protein is CASSPGGRDTYEQYF.

J is TRBJ2-7 and V is TRBV18; 9 nucleotides line up with TRBD2. The J segment lost 0 bases and the V segment lost 4 bases, leaving 4 bases of the junction unmatched. CDR3 length equals 15 residues. Germline V gene lookup returns CDR1 KGHSH and CDR2 LQKENI. The CDR3 region has the DNA TGTGCCAGCTCACAGAAGCGGGAGGTCTCCTACGAGCAGTACTTC. This translates into CASSQKREVSYEQYF.

This sequence joins TRBV5-4 and TRBJ2-5; a weak D match, TRBD2 (5 bases). This CDR3 spans 14 amino acids. Germline V CDR1 and CDR2: SGHNT, YYREEE (reference sequence). V was shortened by 2 bases and J by 0 bases, with 8 bases between the two germline ends. As DNA, the CDR3 is TGTGCCAGCAGCTTAGAGGACTACCAAGAGACCCAGTACTTC. As protein: CASSLEDYQETQYF.

The chain combines TRBV19 with TRBJ2-5; 8 bases are shared with TRBD2. The CDR3 runs to 15 residues. Per the germline V gene, CDR1 is LNHDA and CDR2 is SQIVND (reference sequence). With V trimmed by 5 bases and J by 4 bases, 9 bases remained unmatched. The CDR3 DNA reads as TGTGCCAGTAGTCGCACTAGCGGAGGGGGAGAGACCCAGTACTTC. This sequence encodes CASSRTSGGGETQYF. The full variable domain, with the rest looked up from reference TRBV19 and TRBJ2-5, is DGGITQSPKYLFRKEGQNVTLSCEQNLNHDAMYWYRQDPGQGLRLIYYSQIVNDFQKGDIAEGYSVSREKKESFPLTVTSAQKNPTAFYLCASSRTSGGGETQYFGPGTRLLVL.

J is TRBJ1-1 and V is TRBV9; D call uncertain. The CDR3 spans 14 residues. The V end was cut by 0 bases, the J end by 8 bases, with 14 bases between. The germline V gene has CDR1 SGDLS and CDR2 YYNGEE. The CDR3 DNA reads as TGTGCCAGCAGCGTAGGAGTCGTAGGAGCGGAAGCTTTCTTT. Encoded protein: CASSVGVVGAEAFF.

The V and J genes are TRBV5-1 and TRBJ2-7; perhaps TRBD1 as D (5 bases). Germline assignment: CDR1 SGHRS and CDR2 YFSETQ. The CDR3 covers 16 residues. V was pared by 0 bases and J by 0 bases, with 13 bases between. CDR3 sequence (DNA): TGCGCCAGCAGCTTGGCGGAGTGGGGCGCCTCCTACGAGCAGTACTTC. It specifies CASSLAEWGASYEQYF.

This clone has a single count. This chain links TRBV19 with TRBJ1-1; D is unresolved. This CDR3 has 13 residues. Trimming removed 3 bases from V and 10 bases from J, with 15 bases in between. The germline CDR1 and CDR2 sequences are LNHDA and SQIVND (reference sequence). The CDR3 sequence is CASSMAQRTGAFF. CDR3 sequence (DNA): TGTGCCAGTAGTATGGCCCAACGTACGGGAGCTTTCTTT.

The chain employs TRBV2 and TRBJ1-2; no reliable D call. Looked up from germline, CDR1 is SNHLY and CDR2 is FYNNEI. The CDR3 loop spans 13 amino acids. V dropped 9 bases and J dropped 5 bases, with 16 bases sitting between them. The CDR3 loop reads CASSRTTGYGYTF. CDR3 nucleotides: TGTGCCAGTTCCCGGACGACGGGGTATGGCTACACCTTC.

This clone was seen a single time. Other nucleotide sequences from this sample produce the same CDR3. CDR3 DNA: TGTGCCAGCAGTCCTAGAATCCGCCAAGAGACCCAGTACTTC. As protein: CASSPRIRQETQYF. V usage is TRBV28 and J usage is TRBJ2-5, with D uncertain. CDR1 MDHEN and CDR2 SYDVKM come from the germline V gene. The CDR3 covers 14 residues. V lost 5 bases to trimming and J lost 1 base, with 11 bases between them.

The chain has TRBV18 and TRBJ2-1; D is undetermined. Germline V gene data show CDR1 as KGHSH and CDR2 as LQKENI. The length of the CDR3 is 15 residues. V lost 2 bases and J 0 bases, leaving 8 bases between the germline ends. The CDR3 loop reads CASSPNLYSYNEQFF. CDR3 bases: TGTGCCAGCTCACCAAACCTCTACTCCTACAATGAGCAGTTCTTC.

The chain recombines TRBV7-9 with TRBJ2-1; TRBD2 matches at 8 bases. Germline values: CDR1 SEHNR, CDR2 FQNEAQ (reference sequence). V lost 5 bases and J lost 2; bases outside the gene matches: 5. The CDR3 has 15 residues. CDR3 sequence: CASSPSGSAYNEQFF. The CDR3 nucleotides are TGTGCCAGCAGCCCCAGCGGGAGTGCCTACAATGAGCAGTTCTTC.

The V call is TRBV5-5, the J call TRBJ2-7; D is undetermined. The CDR3 is 13 residues long. CDR1 is SGHKS and CDR2 is YYEKEE in the germline V gene (reference sequence). V was trimmed by 4 bases and J by 6 bases, leaving 14 bases between them. CDR3 nucleotide sequence: TGTGCCAGCAGCGCCATTGTAGCCCGCGAGCAGTACTTC. This codes for CASSAIVAREQYF.

The V and J genes are TRBV6-2 or TRBV6-3 and TRBJ2-3, with D uncertain. V was clipped by 6 bases and J by 0 bases, with 7 bases between them. The CDR3 is 13 residues long. The germline V gene has CDR1 MNHEY and CDR2 SVGEGT. This chain's CDR3 is CASRPTSTDTQYF. The CDR3 bases are TGTGCCAGCAGACCTACTAGCACAGATACGCAGTATTTT.

V is TRBV9 and J is TRBJ1-3, with D possibly being TRBD1 (6 bases). The CDR3 is 17 amino acids. In germline, CDR1 is SGDLS, CDR2 YYNGEE. Trimming cost V 4 bases and J 2 bases, with 19 bases left between them. CDR3 protein: CASSPKRGGTPGNTIYF. CDR3 DNA: TGTGCCAGCAGCCCCAAAAGGGGGGGCACACCTGGAAACACCATATATTTT.

This chain links TRBV7-9 with TRBJ1-3; 11 nucleotides agree with TRBD1. The CDR3 loop spans 16 amino acids. Looked up from germline, CDR1 is SEHNR and CDR2 is FQNEAQ (reference sequence). J lost 3 bases, V lost 5 bases, and 6 bases had no gene match. CDR3: CASSRTGGGNGNTIYF. The CDR3 DNA reads TGTGCCAGCAGCCGGACAGGGGGCGGGAATGGAAACACCATATATTTT.

V gene TRBV7-2 combines with J gene TRBJ2-3, with D perhaps TRBD1 (6 bases). Germline V CDR1 and CDR2: SGHTA, FQGNSA. This CDR3 comprises 14 residues. The ends were cut back, 3 bases at V and 2 bases at J, with 9 bases in the middle. In DNA form, the CDR3 reads TGTGCCAGCAGCTTTGGACAGAACACAGATACGCAGTATTTT. Its translation is CASSFGQNTDTQYF.